The sample holds many counts of the clone carrying this TCR beta chain. This entry belongs to a study of T cells in Graves' hyperthyroidism and ophthalmopathy. Researchers took RNA transcripts and amplified the TCR beta CDR3 regions from them. The HTBI primer set drove a first-round RT-PCR of the TCR CDR3. TCRdb reanalysed the multiplex PCR reads using MiXCR and keeps one entry per CDR3 protein. This sample has about 400,000 distinct CDR3 sequences, with more than 13% found just once. From germline, CDR1 is MDHEN and CDR2 SYDVKM. This CDR3 has 16 amino acids. The ends lost 4 bases at V and 4 bases at J; junction bases unmatched: 6. Hyperthyroidism of Graves' type that showed no ophthalmopathy progression within 18 months was stable.

The origin of this receptor is a woman aged 25 to 39 with Graves' hyperthyroidism. Material for sequencing was blood. V usage is TRBV28 and J usage is TRBJ2-1, with TRBD2 matching over 11 bases. The CDR3 reads CASSYRTSGLYNEQFF. Here the CDR3 DNA reads TGTGCCAGCAGTTACCGGACTAGCGGGCTTTACAATGAGCAGTTCTTC.